The clone carrying this T cell receptor beta chain appeared a single time. The sample is drawn from a study of T cell changes during pregnancy in multiple sclerosis. V dropped 6 bases and J dropped 3; count of bases not matched to a gene: 14. Germline V lookup: CDR1 SNHLY, CDR2 FYNNEI. The CDR3 extends over 17 amino acids. Clones were read by immunoSEQ multiplex PCR, and TCRdb kept only the in-frame ones, dropping some. Of approximately 44,000 clones in the sample, about nine tenths were seen once. The clonotype comes from a female donor with multiple sclerosis, enrolled in a pregnancy study. This specimen consisted of CD4+ T cells from peripheral blood mononuclear cells, obtained before pregnancy. The rearrangement uses TRBV2 and TRBJ1-2; 9 nucleotides agree with TRBD1. The CDR3 reads CASSRLLGQGKDYGYTF. The CDR3 DNA reads as TGTGCCAGCAGCCGCCTCCTAGGACAGGGGAAAGACTATGGCTACACCTTC.